Presented here are 25 T cell receptor beta chains from one specimen sequenced in a study of shared clonotypes between healthy human individuals. Sequencing used immunoSEQ multiplex PCR; TCRdb keeps in-frame clones, though not all of them. The sample lists some 1,600,000 clones; 95% to 99% were seen once. Sequenced input: naive CD4+ T cells sorted from blood. Indicated subset: CD45RA+ positively selected. These receptors were obtained from a man younger than 40 in good health.

This clone was observed once. The gene calls are TRBV27 and TRBJ2-1; TRBD1 aligns across 7 bases. J was trimmed by 14 bases and V by 1 base; bases with no gene match: 14. CDR3 length: 15 residues. Germline loops: CDR1 MNHEY, CDR2 SMNVEV (reference sequence). The CDR3 reads CASSLYRWRTGQEFF. DNA for the CDR3: TGTGCCAGCAGTTTATATCGGTGGAGGACAGGCCAGGAGTTCTTC.

This chain joins TRBV10-3 and TRBJ2-7; TRBD2 matches at 14 bases. The germline V gene has CDR1 ENHRY and CDR2 SYGVKD. The J segment lost 2 bases and the V segment lost 5 bases, leaving 5 bases of the junction unmatched. CDR3 length: 16 amino acids. CDR3: CAISSGLAGDPYEQYF. CDR3 nucleotide sequence: TGTGCCATCAGTTCGGGACTAGCGGGAGACCCCTACGAGCAGTACTTC.

The chain carries TRBV7-3 and TRBJ2-2; 12 nucleotides agree with TRBD2. CDR3 length: 15 amino acids. Germline loops: CDR1 SGHTA, CDR2 FQGTGA. The V gene end was trimmed by 3 bases and the J gene end by 4 bases; junction bases not matched to a gene: 0. The CDR3 DNA reads TGTGCCAGCAGCTTGGGACTAGCGGGCACCGGGGAGCTGTTTTTT. Protein product: CASSLGLAGTGELFF.

The J gene is TRBJ2-5, the V gene TRBV7-6; possibly TRBD2 for D (5 bases). Trimming cost V 0 bases and J 4 bases, with 18 bases left between them. Germline CDR1 is SGHVS and CDR2 is FNYEAQ. This CDR3 has 17 amino acids. CDR3 sequence: CASSLAGRELPGETQYF. DNA for the CDR3: TGTGCCAGCAGCTTAGCGGGAAGGGAGCTGCCTGGAGAGACCCAGTACTTC.

The V call is TRBV7-2, the J call TRBJ2-1; 8 nucleotides agree with TRBD1. CDR1 is SGHTA and CDR2 is FQGNSA in the germline V gene. Losses at the gene ends were 5 bases for V and 9 bases for J; bases not matched to a gene: 12. CDR3 length: 15 residues. The CDR3 protein is CASSPGRQGLSEQFF. CDR3 nucleotides: TGTGCCAGCAGCCCCGGGCGACAGGGGCTTAGTGAGCAGTTCTTC.

DNA for the CDR3: TGTGCCAGCAGTTACTCGGACAGGGGGCTTTATGGCTACACCTTC. This gives the protein CASSYSDRGLYGYTF. The V and J genes are TRBV6-6 and TRBJ1-2; 11 bases are shared with TRBD1. The germline CDR1 and CDR2 sequences are MNHNY and SVGAGI (reference sequence). J lost 5 bases, V lost 0 bases, and 2 bases had no gene match. The CDR3 is made up of 15 amino acids.

This rearrangement joins TRBV5-1 to TRBJ2-1, with 11 nucleotides matching TRBD2. This CDR3 contains 14 residues. The germline CDR1 and CDR2 sequences are SGHRS and YFSETQ. The junction had 6 bases not matched to a gene; V was cut back by 7 bases and J by 6 bases. The CDR3 protein is CASGLLAGVNEQFF. The CDR3 DNA reads TGCGCCAGCGGACTACTAGCGGGAGTCAATGAGCAGTTCTTC.

This chain uses TRBV6-5 with TRBJ1-2, with TRBD1 matching over 10 bases. CDR3 size: 16 residues. Germline V CDR1 and CDR2: MNHEY, SVGAGI. After removal of 2 bases from V and 4 bases from J, the junction contained 7 bases not matched to a gene. This chain's CDR3 is CASSYARTGGSYGYTF. CDR3 nucleotides: TGTGCCAGCAGTTACGCTCGGACAGGGGGATCCTATGGCTACACCTTC.

The chain has TRBV28 and TRBJ2-7; 7 bases line up with TRBD1. Trimming cost V 6 bases and J 6 bases; bases outside gene matches: 2. From germline, CDR1 is MDHEN and CDR2 SYDVKM. The CDR3 is 11 amino acids. The CDR3 spells CASRTGREQYF. CDR3 sequence (DNA): TGTGCCAGCAGGACAGGGCGCGAGCAGTACTTC.

A remark on this clone: Different DNA sequences within this sample yield the same CDR3. The chain is built from TRBV27 and TRBJ1-1; no reliable D call. The CDR3 is 13 amino acids. The germline V gene has CDR1 MNHEY and CDR2 SMNVEV (reference sequence). Trimming took 5 bases from V and 2 from J, leaving 9 bases between them. As DNA, the CDR3 is TGTGCCAGCAGTCGAGGTCGAAACACTGAAGCTTTCTTT. Translation: CASSRGRNTEAFF.

With regard to this clone: Different DNA sequences within this sample yield the same CDR3. The rearrangement joins TRBV5-1 to TRBJ1-5, with D uncertain. The length of the CDR3 is 14 residues. Germline CDR1 and CDR2: SGHRS and YFSETQ. V was clipped by 0 bases and J by 3 bases, with 7 bases between them. In DNA form, the CDR3 reads TGCGCCAGCAGCTTGGACGGAGTCAATCAGCCCCAGCATTTT. Its translation is CASSLDGVNQPQHF.

The chain recombines TRBV6-6 with TRBJ2-5; TRBD1 agrees at 9 bases. The CDR3 runs to 15 residues. Germline V gives CDR1 MNHNY, CDR2 SVGAGI (reference sequence). V lost 6 bases to trimming and J lost 4 bases; unmatched junction nucleotides: 9. In nucleotides, the CDR3 is TGTGCCAGCAGCACCCGGGACAGGGTCGGAGAGACCCAGTACTTC. Protein: CASSTRDRVGETQYF.

The chain joins TRBV5-1 to TRBJ2-7; TRBD1 is a possible D gene (5 bases). CDR1 and CDR2 from the germline V gene are SGHRS and YFSETQ. CDR3 length equals 14 residues. Trimming removed 1 base from V and 6 bases from J, with 14 bases in between. DNA of the CDR3: TGCGCCAGCAGCTTGACCCAGGGATTTATCGAGCAGTACTTC. It yields the protein CASSLTQGFIEQYF.

The chain joins TRBV23-1 to TRBJ2-7; D may be TRBD1 (6 bases). TRBV23-1 carries the ORF label, with uncertain function. The CDR3 loop spans 13 amino acids. Trimming left V 6 bases short and J 0 bases short, with 9 bases between. The DNA of the CDR3 is TGCGCCAGCAGACAGGGCAGCTCCTACGAGCAGTACTTC. Its translation is CASRQGSSYEQYF.

As regards this clone: Other DNA sequences in this specimen translate into the identical CDR3. V gene TRBV28 combines with J gene TRBJ1-5; the match to TRBD1 covers 8 bases. J lost 5 bases, V lost 5 bases, and 5 bases had no gene match. Germline CDR1 and CDR2: MDHEN and SYDVKM. This CDR3 is built from 14 residues. Here the CDR3 reads CASSPGQGDQPQHF. CDR3 DNA: TGTGCCAGCAGTCCAGGACAGGGCGATCAGCCCCAGCATTTT. The full variable domain, in which reference TRBV28 and TRBJ1-5 provide the parts outside the CDR3, is DVKVTQSSRYLVKRTGEKVFLECVQDMDHENMFWYRQDPGLGLRLIYFSYDVKMKEKGDIPEGYSVSREKKERFSLILESASTNQTSMYLCASSPGQGDQPQHFGDGTRLSIL.

This sequence joins TRBV7-7 and TRBJ2-2, with TRBD1 matching over 8 bases. Germline CDR1 SSHAT, CDR2 FNYEAQ (reference sequence). The CDR3 has 14 residues. Losses at the gene ends were 4 bases for V and 4 bases for J; bases not matched to a gene: 2. The CDR3 DNA is TGTGCCAGCAGCTGGGACAGGACCACCGGGGAGCTGTTTTTT. It yields the protein CASSWDRTTGELFF.

The genes are TRBV9 and TRBJ2-7; TRBD1 aligns across 8 bases. CDR1 is SGDLS, CDR2 YYNGEE, per germline. The CDR3 sequence is 16 residues long. The V segment lost 4 bases and the J segment 4 bases; nucleotides outside the gene matches: 13. The CDR3 DNA follows: TGTGCCAGCAGCCCAAGAGACAGGGGAGGCGTTTACGAGCAGTACTTC. Translated, it gives CASSPRDRGGVYEQYF.

Comment on this clone: Other DNA sequences in the sample encode the same CDR3. The chain is built from TRBV7-9 and TRBJ1-5, with D maybe TRBD1 (6 bases). CDR3 length: 13 amino acids. V dropped 3 bases and J dropped 5 bases, with 8 bases sitting between them. Germline V CDR1 and CDR2: SEHNR, FQNEAQ (reference sequence). The CDR3 reads CASSLRGDQPQHF. For the CDR3, the DNA is TGTGCCAGCAGCTTGAGGGGGGATCAGCCCCAGCATTTT.

The chain carries TRBV7-9 and TRBJ2-7; TRBD2 agrees at 9 bases. The CDR3 is made up of 15 amino acids. Trimming cost V 1 base and J 7 bases; bases outside gene matches: 8. CDR1 is SEHNR, CDR2 FQNEAQ, per germline (reference sequence). CDR3 region: CASSLGAGGPGEQYF. CDR3 bases: TGTGCCAGCAGCTTAGGCGCGGGAGGGCCGGGAGAGCAGTACTTC.

The J gene is TRBJ2-7, the V gene TRBV5-1; TRBD1 is a possible D gene (6 bases). CDR1 is SGHRS and CDR2 is YFSETQ in the germline V gene. Trimming removed 4 bases from V and 1 base from J, with 12 bases in between. The CDR3 consists of 14 residues. In DNA, the CDR3 is TGCGCCAGCAGCGGAGACAGGCTATCCTACGAGCAGTACTTC. Translation gives CASSGDRLSYEQYF. The full variable domain, in which reference TRBV5-1 and TRBJ2-7 provide the parts outside the CDR3, is KAGVTQTPRYLIKTRGQQVTLSCSPISGHRSVSWYQQTPGQGLQFLFEYFSETQRNKGNFPGRFSGRQFSNSRSEMNVSTLELGDSALYLCASSGDRLSYEQYFGPGTRLTVT.

The rearrangement joins TRBV28 to TRBJ2-6, with unresolved D. V shed 5 bases and J shed 1 base, with 3 bases lying between them. The CDR3 is 13 amino acids. Germline CDR1 and CDR2: MDHEN and SYDVKM. The CDR3 here is CASSMSGANVLTF. In DNA, the CDR3 is TGTGCCAGCAGTATGTCTGGGGCCAACGTCCTGACTTTC.

The rearrangement joins TRBV5-1 to TRBJ2-7, with no clear D. V was shortened by 4 bases and J by 5 bases, with 19 bases between the two germline ends. This CDR3 has 15 amino acids. CDR1 is SGHRS, CDR2 YFSETQ, per germline. CDR3 in amino acids: CASSPQARVTNEQYF. CDR3 nucleotides: TGCGCCAGCAGCCCTCAAGCTCGCGTAACGAACGAGCAGTACTTC.

The rearrangement links TRBV20-1 to TRBJ2-7; D is ambiguous. V lost 4 bases, J lost 4 bases, and 8 bases lay in between. Germline V CDR1 and CDR2: DFQATT, SNEGSKA (reference sequence). There are 11 residues in the CDR3. Here the CDR3 DNA reads TGCAGTGCTACGGCCCCGTACGAGCAGTACTTC. This encodes CSATAPYEQYF.

V and J are TRBV19 and TRBJ2-2; no clear D. This CDR3 is built from 13 residues. Trimming pared 5 bases from V and 5 bases from J, leaving 9 bases between. The germline V gene has CDR1 LNHDA and CDR2 SQIVND (reference sequence). The CDR3 bases are TGTGCCAGTAGTCTCTTTGGTACCGGGGAGCTGTTTTTT. Translation gives CASSLFGTGELFF.

The V gene is TRBV18, the J gene TRBJ1-3, with D perhaps matching TRBD1 (5 bases). Germline V gene lookup returns CDR1 KGHSH and CDR2 LQKENI. Trimming took 6 bases from V and 8 from J, leaving 14 bases between them. CDR3 size: 13 residues. The CDR3 DNA reads as TGTGCCAGCTCGCCAGCAGGGTCGGACACCATATATTTT. It encodes CASSPAGSDTIYF.